The sequence of this T cell receptor (beta chain) was determined in a study of response to subunit inactivated influenza vaccine. Germline values: CDR1 LGHNA, CDR2 YNFKEQ. This CDR3 region has 17 residues. Trimming shortened V by 5 bases and J by 4 bases, and 23 bases separated the two germline ends. General study points: After each seasonal influenza vaccination, few new T cells are recruited, the authors suggested.

This clonotype was counted a few times. Its target is unknown. TCRdb used MiXCR to reprocess the RT-PCR reads, holding one entry per CDR3 protein. The sample yields under 750,000 distinct CDR3 sequences, approximately 12% seen once. The chain joins TRBV4-2 to TRBJ2-5; a weak D match, TRBD2 (7 bases). This material consisted of PBMCs from blood, taken on the day of vaccination. This TCR came from a man aged 50 to 59 who received an inactivated influenza vaccine. CDR3 in DNA: TGTGCCAGCAGCACAGGGCGGGGAGGGCCTAAAGGAGAGACCCAGTACTTC. Protein product: CASSTGRGGPKGETQYF.